These 19 T cell receptor beta chains originate from one sample sequenced in a study of cytomegalovirus exposure and HLA in healthy donors. Both 60 Vbeta primers and 13 Jbeta primers went into the PCR. TCRdb's copy holds only in-frame clones and misses some; the assay was immunoSEQ multiplex PCR. This repertoire shows over 100,000 clones, 78% found once; its top ten account for about 3.5%. The sample was PBMCs. Every receptor here comes from a woman aged 25 to 39 in good health and CMV-seropositive.

This clone was counted only a few times. The chain couples TRBV7-6 to TRBJ2-3; TRBD2 matches at 13 bases. Germline V gives CDR1 SGHVS, CDR2 FNYEAQ. V lost 4 bases to trimming and J lost 0 bases; unmatched junction nucleotides: 10. This CDR3 has 19 amino acids. The CDR3 DNA reads TGTGCCAGCAGCTCCCTCAGGACTAGCGGGGGCCTAAGCACAGATACGCAGTATTTT. It is translated as CASSSLRTSGGLSTDTQYF.

The chain links TRBV2 to TRBJ2-5; 10 bases are a match to TRBD1. V was pared by 3 bases and J by 5 bases, with 9 bases of the junction left unmatched. Germline CDR1 and CDR2: SNHLY and FYNNEI. The CDR3 is 16 residues long. The CDR3 nucleotides are TGTGCCAGCAGTGAGAACGTGAGGACAGGGGGGGAGACCCAGTACTTC. Translating it yields CASSENVRTGGETQYF.

Comment on this clone: An end of the junction differs from the germline gene, which may be a read error. The rearrangement links TRBV15 to TRBJ2-4, with 7 positions matching TRBD2. The CDR3 spans 12 residues. The V gene's germline CDR1 is LNHNV and CDR2 YYDKDF (reference sequence). The CDR3: CATSPYGGEVVF. CDR3 coding DNA: TGTGCCACCAGCCCTTATGGGGGGGAGGTTGTCTTC.

V and J are TRBV5-1 and TRBJ2-1; 8 bases fit TRBD2. The CDR3 consists of 14 residues. Trimming took 4 bases from V and 6 from J; bases not matched to a gene: 6. Germline CDR1 reads SGHRS; CDR2 reads YFSETQ. The DNA for the CDR3 is TGCGCCAGCAGCAACCCGGCGGGGGGCAATGAGCAGTTCTTC. Amino acids: CASSNPAGGNEQFF.

The rearrangement links TRBV5-4 to TRBJ1-2; 7 bases are shared with TRBD1. Germline V gives CDR1 SGHNT, CDR2 YYREEE (reference sequence). J lost 1 base, V lost 0 bases, and 3 bases had no gene match. The CDR3 runs 15 residues. The CDR3 region has the DNA TGTGCCAGCAGCTTGGCCAACAGGGGTAACTATGGCTACACCTTC. Amino acid sequence: CASSLANRGNYGYTF.

The chain carries TRBV13 and TRBJ2-1, with 9 bases fitting TRBD2. J was trimmed by 6 bases and V by 5 bases; bases with no gene match: 11. CDR1 is PRHDT and CDR2 is FYEKMQ in the germline V gene (reference sequence). This CDR3 is built from 16 residues. The CDR3 bases are TGTGCCAGCAGCACCCTAGGGCGGGGGGGCCCCAATGAGCAGTTCTTC. Translated, it gives CASSTLGRGGPNEQFF.

The chain uses TRBV5-1 and TRBJ2-5, with a weak D call TRBD1 (6 bases). Trimming stripped 0 bases from V and 6 bases from J, with 12 bases between. The length of the CDR3 is 14 residues. In germline, CDR1 is SGHRS, CDR2 YFSETQ. The CDR3 is CASSLGGQGKTQYF. The CDR3 DNA is TGCGCCAGCAGCTTGGGGGGGCAGGGGAAGACCCAGTACTTC.

V usage is TRBV18 and J usage is TRBJ2-6; D unclear. V was pared by 6 bases and J by 0 bases, with 6 bases between. Germline V gives CDR1 KGHSH, CDR2 LQKENI. The CDR3 consists of 14 residues. In DNA, the CDR3 is TGTGCCAGCTCTCCCAGCTCTGGGGCCAACGTCCTGACTTTC. Translation gives CASSPSSGANVLTF.

The count of this clone is one. The chain joins TRBV28 to TRBJ1-2; D perhaps matches TRBD1 (6 bases). V was trimmed by 3 bases and J by 10 bases, leaving 15 bases between them. There are 13 residues in the CDR3. From germline, CDR1 is MDHEN and CDR2 SYDVKM. CDR3 DNA sequence: TGTGCCAGCAGTTTGAGGGTGGGGGGGGCCTACACCTTC. Its translation: CASSLRVGGAYTF.

The chain combines TRBV29-1 with TRBJ2-3, with 8 nucleotides matching TRBD1. The CDR3 extends over 14 amino acids. The V gene's germline CDR1 is SQVTM and CDR2 ANQGSEA. The junction had 5 bases not matched to a gene; V was cut back by 6 bases and J by 0 bases. The CDR3 DNA reads as TGCAGCGTCGGACAGGGACATAGCACAGATACGCAGTATTTT. It encodes CSVGQGHSTDTQYF.

Points on this clone: The junction does not match germline at one end; this may be a read error. The chain recombines TRBV7-3 with TRBJ1-4; possibly TRBD1 for D (5 bases). CDR3 length: 16 amino acids. CDR1 and CDR2 from the germline V gene are SGHTA and FQGTGA. The DNA for the CDR3 is TGTTCCAGCAGCTTAAAACGGGCGGTTGGGGGGGAAAAACTGTTTTTT. Translating it yields CSSSLKRAVGGEKLFF.

The chain uses TRBV18 and TRBJ1-2; D perhaps matches TRBD1 (5 bases). Germline V gives CDR1 KGHSH, CDR2 LQKENI. The V gene lost 3 bases and the J gene lost 4 bases, with 12 bases spanning the gap. This CDR3 spans 14 amino acids. The CDR3 nucleotides read TGTGCCAGCTCACCTGAACAGGAGAGCTATGGCTACACCTTC. Amino acids: CASSPEQESYGYTF.

This sequence joins TRBV4-3 and TRBJ1-1, with D unclear. The germline V gene has CDR1 LGHNA and CDR2 YSLEER. Trimming left V 3 bases short and J 3 bases short, with 8 bases between. The length of the CDR3 is 13 residues. The CDR3 region is CASSHPPYTEAFF. DNA of the CDR3: TGCGCCAGCAGCCACCCCCCCTACACTGAAGCTTTCTTT.

The V gene is TRBV5-8, the J gene TRBJ2-6, with a tentative D call TRBD1 (6 bases). This CDR3 has 15 residues. Looked up from germline, CDR1 is SGHTS and CDR2 is YDEGEE. The V end lost 2 bases, the J end lost 4 bases, and 10 bases lay between the germline ends. The CDR3: CASSFRGMGANVLTF. As DNA, the CDR3 is TGTGCCAGCAGCTTTAGGGGGATGGGGGCCAACGTCCTGACTTTC.

The chain joins TRBV9 to TRBJ2-2; TRBD2 might be the D (5 bases). This CDR3 has 16 residues. From germline, CDR1 is SGDLS and CDR2 YYNGEE. V was clipped by 10 bases and J by 2 bases, with 21 bases between them. CDR3 loop: CAPILFVRGNTGELFF. DNA of the CDR3: TGTGCCCCAATTTTGTTTGTACGGGGAAACACCGGGGAGCTGTTTTTT.

As to this clone: The junction and the germline gene differ at one end; a read error may be behind it. The chain employs TRBV28 and TRBJ2-5, with TRBD1 matching over 7 bases. This CDR3 region has 13 residues. In germline, CDR1 is MDHEN, CDR2 SYDVKM. This CDR3 is CATLPGQEDTQYF. The CDR3 coding sequence is TGTGCCACCCTGCCAGGACAGGAAGATACCCAGTACTTC.

This chain joins TRBV9 and TRBJ1-1; D unclear. Germline CDR1 is SGDLS and CDR2 is YYNGEE. V lost 3 bases and J 4 bases, leaving 10 bases between the germline ends. This CDR3 spans 13 amino acids. This chain's CDR3 is CASSGREGTEAFF. The CDR3, as DNA: TGTGCCAGCAGCGGACGGGAAGGCACTGAAGCTTTCTTT. The whole variable domain, remainder taken from reference TRBV9 and TRBJ1-1, is DSGVTQTPKHLITATGQRVTLRCSPRSGDLSVYWYQQSLDQGLQFLIQYYNGEERAKGNILERFSAQQFPDLHSELNLSSLELGDSALYFCASSGREGTEAFFGQGTRLTVV.

Only a few counts were recorded for this clone. The sample has other DNA sequences that encode this CDR3 too. V and J are TRBV10-3 and TRBJ2-2; 14 bases map to TRBD2. The V gene end was trimmed by 1 base and the J gene end by 2 bases; junction bases not matched to a gene: 3. The V gene's germline CDR1 is ENHRY and CDR2 SYGVKD. CDR3 length: 18 amino acids. The CDR3 bases are TGTGCCATCAGTGAGTGGGGACTAGCGGGGGCCAACACCGGGGAGCTGTTTTTT. Translated, it gives CAISEWGLAGANTGELFF.

The CDR3 is CASRNSGSGNTIYF. The CDR3 nucleotides are TGTGCCAGCAGAAACTCAGGGTCAGGAAACACCATATATTTT. The chain combines TRBV5-6 with TRBJ1-3; a possible D gene is TRBD1 (5 bases). V was cut by 5 bases and J by 4 bases, with 13 bases left in between. The CDR3 sequence is 14 residues long. The germline V gene has CDR1 SGHDT and CDR2 YYEEEE.